A single sample is the source of the 5 T cell receptor beta chains below, sequenced in a study of OX40 agonist ivuxolimab in advanced cancers. Receptors were amplified or captured by the immunoSEQ multiplex PCR assay. The table comes from immuneACCESS by way of TCRdb, which keeps in-frame sequences with V and J called. Part of the clones is missing from these tables; in studies checked, under half for an unresolved V gene and the rest for unknown reasons. This sample comprises tens of thousands of clones, 75% to 90% of them detected only once. The ten most abundant clones make up about a tenth of the sample. The material sequenced was CD4+ or CD8+ T cells sorted from blood, taken in a trial of the OX40 agonist ivuxolimab. The receptor set was obtained from an adult with an advanced solid tumor such as melanoma, head and neck, liver or kidney cancer.

V and J are TRBV11-2 and TRBJ2-7, with D hard to call. V was pared by 5 bases and J by 3 bases, with 5 bases between. CDR3 length equals 11 residues. CDR1 and CDR2 from the germline V gene are SGHAT and FQNNGV. This CDR3 is CASSLHYEQYF. The CDR3 DNA is TGTGCCAGCAGCCTACACTACGAGCAGTACTTC.

The chain combines TRBV28 with TRBJ2-5, with D hard to call. V was clipped by 4 bases and J by 4 bases, with 7 bases between them. CDR3 length equals 12 residues. Looked up from germline, CDR1 is MDHEN and CDR2 is SYDVKM. This CDR3 reads CASSSSRETQYF. The CDR3 DNA reads as TGTGCCAGCAGTTCTTCTCGAGAGACCCAGTACTTC.

The gene calls are TRBV7-3 and TRBJ2-2; D may be TRBD2 (6 bases). Trimming removed 5 bases at V and 1 base at J, with 8 bases between. Germline V gives CDR1 SGHTA, CDR2 FQGTGA. The CDR3 spans 14 residues. The CDR3 reads CASSAGRNTGELFF. As DNA, the CDR3 is TGTGCCAGCAGCGCCGGGAGGAACACCGGGGAGCTGTTTTTT.

The V call is TRBV5-6, the J call TRBJ2-3; no clear D. V was cut by 0 bases and J by 2 bases, with 7 bases left in between. The germline gives CDR1 SGHDT, CDR2 YYEEEE. The CDR3 runs 14 residues. The CDR3 here is CASSLEPTTDTQYF. CDR3 bases: TGTGCCAGCAGCTTGGAGCCGACCACAGATACGCAGTATTTT.

The V call is TRBV6-6, the J call TRBJ2-7; TRBD2 matches at 7 bases. Germline loops: CDR1 MNHNY, CDR2 SVGAGI (reference sequence). J lost 1 base, V lost 4 bases, and 4 bases had no gene match. The length of the CDR3 is 14 residues. CDR3 sequence reads: CASSWSGGSYEQYF. The CDR3, as DNA: TGTGCCAGCAGTTGGTCCGGGGGGTCCTACGAGCAGTACTTC.